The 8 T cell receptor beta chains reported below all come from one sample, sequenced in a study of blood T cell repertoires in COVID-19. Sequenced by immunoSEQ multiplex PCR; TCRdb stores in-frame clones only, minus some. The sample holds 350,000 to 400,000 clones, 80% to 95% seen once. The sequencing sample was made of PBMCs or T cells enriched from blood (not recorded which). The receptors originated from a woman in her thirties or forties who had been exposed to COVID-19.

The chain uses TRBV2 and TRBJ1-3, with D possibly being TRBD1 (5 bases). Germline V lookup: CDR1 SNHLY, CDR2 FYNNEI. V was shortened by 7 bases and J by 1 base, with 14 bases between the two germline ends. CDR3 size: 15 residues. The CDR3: CASIRTPASGNTIYF. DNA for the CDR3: TGTGCCAGCATACGGACACCTGCGTCTGGAAACACCATATATTTT. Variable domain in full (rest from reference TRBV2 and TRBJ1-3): EPEVTQTPSHQVTQMGQEVILRCVPISNHLYFYWYRQILGQKVEFLVSFYNNEISEKSEIFDDQFSVERPDGSNFTLKIRSTKLEDSAMYFCASIRTPASGNTIYFGEGSWLTVV.

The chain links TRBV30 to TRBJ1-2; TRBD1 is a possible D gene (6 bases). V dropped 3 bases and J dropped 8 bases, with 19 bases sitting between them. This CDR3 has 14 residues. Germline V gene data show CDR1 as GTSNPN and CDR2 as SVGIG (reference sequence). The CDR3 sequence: CAWSRDNRAEGYTF. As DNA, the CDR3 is TGTGCCTGGAGCCGCGACAACAGGGCTGAGGGCTACACCTTC.

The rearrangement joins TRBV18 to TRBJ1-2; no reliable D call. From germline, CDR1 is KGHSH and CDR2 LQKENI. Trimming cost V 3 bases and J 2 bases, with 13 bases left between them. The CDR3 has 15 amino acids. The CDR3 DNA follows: TGTGCCAGCTCACCCGAACCGGGAGCAAACTATGGCTACACCTTC. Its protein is CASSPEPGANYGYTF.

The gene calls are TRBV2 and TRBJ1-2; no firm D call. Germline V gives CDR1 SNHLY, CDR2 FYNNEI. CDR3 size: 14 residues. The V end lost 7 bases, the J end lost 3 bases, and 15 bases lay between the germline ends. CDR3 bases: TGTGCCAGCACGTATAGGCAGGCCGACTATGGCTACACCTTC. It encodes CASTYRQADYGYTF.

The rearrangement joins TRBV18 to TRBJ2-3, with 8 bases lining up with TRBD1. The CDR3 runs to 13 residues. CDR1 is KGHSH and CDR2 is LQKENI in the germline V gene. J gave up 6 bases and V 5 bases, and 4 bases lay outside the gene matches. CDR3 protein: CASSAGQVDTQYF. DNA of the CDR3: TGTGCCAGCTCAGCGGGACAGGTGGATACGCAGTATTTT.

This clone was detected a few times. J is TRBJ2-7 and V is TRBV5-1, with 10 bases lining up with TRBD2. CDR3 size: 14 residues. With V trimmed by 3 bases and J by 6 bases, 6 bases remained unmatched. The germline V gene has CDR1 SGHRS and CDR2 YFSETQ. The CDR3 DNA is TGCGCCAGCAGCTCGCTAGCGGGAGAACGCGAGCAGTACTTC. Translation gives CASSSLAGEREQYF.

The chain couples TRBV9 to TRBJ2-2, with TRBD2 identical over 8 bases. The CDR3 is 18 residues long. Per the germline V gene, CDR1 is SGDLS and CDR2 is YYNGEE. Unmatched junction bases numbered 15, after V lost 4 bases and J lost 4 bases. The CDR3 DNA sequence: TGTGCCAGCAGCCCACAACCTGGCGGGGGGCAGATCACCGGGGAGCTGTTTTTT. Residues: CASSPQPGGGQITGELFF.

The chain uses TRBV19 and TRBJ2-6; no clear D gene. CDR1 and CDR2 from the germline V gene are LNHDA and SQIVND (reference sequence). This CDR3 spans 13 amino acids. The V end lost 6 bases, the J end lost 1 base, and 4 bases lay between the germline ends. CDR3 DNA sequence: TGTGCCAGTAGGAGGTCTGGGGCCAACGTCCTGACTTTC. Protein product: CASRRSGANVLTF.